The 14 T cell receptor beta chains in this list originate from one sample, sequenced in a study of cytomegalovirus exposure and HLA in healthy donors. This PCR relied on a set of 60 Vbeta primers and 13 Jbeta primers. TCRdb keeps only in-frame clones here, not all; method: immunoSEQ multiplex PCR. The sample lists hundreds of thousands of clones; approximately 80% were seen once. Material: PBMCs. The source of these receptors is a male donor in good health and CMV-seronegative.

The chain uses TRBV7-9 and TRBJ2-3; 9 bases map to TRBD2. V gave up 7 bases and J gave up 1 base; unmatched junction bases: 18. Germline CDR1 and CDR2: SEHNR and FQNEAQ (reference sequence). This CDR3 has 19 residues. The CDR3 region is CASTTGGSGRLGGTDTQYF. The CDR3 nucleotides are TGTGCCAGCACCACGGGAGGTAGCGGGAGATTGGGGGGCACAGATACGCAGTATTTT.

The V call is TRBV27, the J call TRBJ2-3; tentative D call: TRBD1 (5 bases). This CDR3 is 18 amino acids long. V lost 1 base and J lost 0, with 17 bases in between. Germline CDR1 and CDR2: MNHEY and SMNVEV (reference sequence). The CDR3 sequence: CASSLFRPIRASTDTQYF. CDR3 nucleotide sequence: TGTGCCAGCAGTTTATTCCGGCCCATCAGGGCCAGCACAGATACGCAGTATTTT.

This clone was observed once. The V gene is TRBV5-6, the J gene TRBJ2-5; D unresolved. Germline V CDR1 and CDR2: SGHDT, YYEEEE. V was clipped by 6 bases and J by 2 bases, with 11 bases between them. The CDR3 totals 13 residues. CDR3 region: CASTLRQQETQYF. CDR3 coding DNA: TGTGCCAGCACCTTAAGACAACAAGAGACCCAGTACTTC.

The chain links TRBV6-6 to TRBJ2-7, with no clear D. This CDR3 is 12 amino acids long. Per germline, CDR1 MNHNY and CDR2 SVGAGI (reference sequence). V was shortened by 1 base and J by 7 bases, with 8 bases between the two germline ends. Here the CDR3 DNA reads TGTGCCAGCAGTTACTTGGGCAGGGAGCAGTACTTC. It translates to CASSYLGREQYF.

The J gene is TRBJ1-2, the V gene TRBV9; unclear D gene. V dropped 2 bases and J dropped 4 bases, with 15 bases sitting between them. CDR1 SGDLS and CDR2 YYNGEE come from the germline V gene. The CDR3 consists of 15 residues. As DNA, the CDR3 is TGTGCCAGCAGCGTCGGCGGAAAAATCACCTATGGCTACACCTTC. Encoded protein: CASSVGGKITYGYTF.

V gene TRBV7-6 combines with J gene TRBJ2-3; 9 bases match TRBD2. The CDR3 length is 15 residues. Germline values: CDR1 SGHVS, CDR2 FNYEAQ. J gave up 0 bases and V 5 bases, and 3 bases lay outside the gene matches. CDR3 nucleotides: TGTGCCAGCAGCGCCACTAGCGGGAGCACAGATACGCAGTATTTT. Amino acid sequence: CASSATSGSTDTQYF.

V gene TRBV5-5 combines with J gene TRBJ2-7; a weak D match, TRBD2 (5 bases). V was pared by 1 base and J by 0 bases, with 8 bases between. Germline V CDR1 and CDR2: SGHKS, YYEKEE (reference sequence). The length of the CDR3 is 14 residues. The CDR3 DNA follows: TGTGCCAGCAGCTTGACTAGGAGCTCCTACGAGCAGTACTTC. This encodes CASSLTRSSYEQYF.

The chain employs TRBV5-1 and TRBJ2-7, with D tentatively TRBD2 (6 bases). V shed 6 bases and J shed 0 bases, with 16 bases lying between them. CDR1 SGHRS and CDR2 YFSETQ come from the germline V gene. The CDR3 has 15 amino acids. CDR3 nucleotide sequence: TGCGCCAGCACCCGCACGTACGGGAGCTCCTACGAGCAGTACTTC. Its protein product is CASTRTYGSSYEQYF.

J is TRBJ2-1 and V is TRBV4-2, with 9 bases that match TRBD2. Trimming removed 2 bases from V and 5 bases from J; junction bases left unmatched: 19. This CDR3 is built from 20 residues. Germline assignment: CDR1 LGHNA and CDR2 YNFKEQ. CDR3 residues: CASSQLASSSGVPVNNEQFF. For the CDR3, the DNA is TGTGCCAGCAGCCAACTAGCCTCTTCTAGCGGGGTACCGGTAAACAATGAGCAGTTCTTC.

V usage is TRBV9 and J usage is TRBJ2-1; D possibly corresponds to TRBD2 (5 bases). This CDR3 spans 15 amino acids. The V and J ends lost 0 bases and 6 bases respectively, with 13 bases between them. Looked up from germline, CDR1 is SGDLS and CDR2 is YYNGEE. The CDR3, as DNA: TGTGCCAGCAGCGTAGTAGCGTCTTTCCTCAATGAGCAGTTCTTC. Amino acids: CASSVVASFLNEQFF.

The V call is TRBV5-1, the J call TRBJ1-1; unclear D gene. V was trimmed by 3 bases and J by 1 base, leaving 7 bases between them. The CDR3 contains 13 residues. Germline CDR1 and CDR2: SGHRS and YFSETQ. The CDR3 loop reads CASSSGSNTEAFF. DNA of the CDR3: TGCGCCAGCAGCTCGGGATCGAACACTGAAGCTTTCTTT.

CDR3 in amino acids: CASSRLLQANTEAFF. The CDR3 DNA is TGTGCCAGTAGTAGATTACTACAGGCGAACACTGAAGCTTTCTTT. The V call is TRBV19, the J call TRBJ1-1, with D possibly TRBD1 on 5 matching bases. Germline V lookup: CDR1 LNHDA, CDR2 SQIVND (reference sequence). V lost 4 bases and J lost 1, with 13 bases in between. The CDR3 length is 15 residues.

The chain combines TRBV9 with TRBJ2-2; 12 positions match TRBD1. CDR1 and CDR2 from the germline V gene are SGDLS and YYNGEE. Unmatched junction bases numbered 17, after V lost 4 bases and J lost 4 bases. The CDR3 runs to 20 residues. The CDR3 DNA reads TGTGCCAGCAGCTTCCGAGCCGGGACAGGGGGCAAAAAAATCACCGGGGAGCTGTTTTTT. It is translated as CASSFRAGTGGKKITGELFF.

The chain has TRBV11-2 and TRBJ2-7, with TRBD2 matching 9 bases. The CDR3 spans 14 residues. Per germline, CDR1 SGHAT and CDR2 FQNNGV. V shed 4 bases and J 1 base; nucleotides not matched to a gene: 2. In DNA, the CDR3 is TGTGCCAGCAGCTCAGCGGGAGGATCCTACGAGCAGTACTTC. Translated: CASSSAGGSYEQYF. Looking up the rest from reference TRBV11-2 and TRBJ2-7 gives the full variable domain: EAGVAQSPRYKIIEKRQSVAFWCNPISGHATLYWYQQILGQGPKLLIQFQNNGVVDDSQLPKDRFSAERLKGVDSTLKIQPAKLEDSAVYLCASSSAGGSYEQYFGPGTRLTVT.